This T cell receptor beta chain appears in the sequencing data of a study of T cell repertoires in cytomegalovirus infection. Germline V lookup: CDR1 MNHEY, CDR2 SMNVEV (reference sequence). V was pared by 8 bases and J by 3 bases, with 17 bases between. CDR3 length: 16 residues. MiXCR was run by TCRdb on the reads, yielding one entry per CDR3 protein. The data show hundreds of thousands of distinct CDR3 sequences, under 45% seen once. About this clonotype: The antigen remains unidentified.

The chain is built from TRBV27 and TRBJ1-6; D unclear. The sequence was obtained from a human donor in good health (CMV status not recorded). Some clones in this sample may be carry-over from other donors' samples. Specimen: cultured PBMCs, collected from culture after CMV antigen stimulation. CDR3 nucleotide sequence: TGTGCCAGCGGCCGGGCACCCGTATACTATAATTCACCCCTCCACTTT. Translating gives CASGRAPVYYNSPLHF.